This TCR beta chain was captured by sequencing in a study of T cell changes during pregnancy in multiple sclerosis. This CDR3 comprises 14 residues. The germline V gene has CDR1 MDHEN and CDR2 SYDVKM. Deletions cut 2 bases from V and 0 bases from J, with 7 bases between. Here immunoSEQ multiplex PCR was the method, and the copy in TCRdb shows in-frame clones only, minus some. The profile shows about 64,000 clones, roughly 91% of them singletons. In its sample, this clone was seen many times. The clonotype was recovered from a female donor in good health, enrolled as a control in a pregnancy study. The chain employs TRBV28 and TRBJ1-1; a weak D match, TRBD1 (6 bases). Source: peripheral blood, taken in the second trimester of pregnancy. In DNA form, the CDR3 reads TGTGCCAGCAGTTTACAGGGGATGAACACTGAAGCTTTCTTT. It specifies CASSLQGMNTEAFF.